Shown below are 28 T cell receptor beta chains from a single sample sequenced in a study of T cell clonality in common variable immunodeficiency. Sequencing used immunoSEQ multiplex PCR; TCRdb keeps in-frame clones, though not all of them. Sampling found about 41,000 clones, none seen once. The sequencing input was peripheral blood mononuclear cells. Source of these receptors: a person between 18 and 75 years old in good health.

This clone was observed at least ten times. CDR3 DNA (partial): TGCAGTGCTAGAGTAGGGTATGAG. Translation: CSARVGYE. Given in full, the CDR3 is CSARVGYEQFF. The chain links TRBV20-1 to TRBJ2-1; D is undetermined. The read ends 3 residues shy of where the CDR3 ends; the end is completed using the germline J gene. This CDR3 contains 11 residues. CDR1 is DFQATT, CDR2 SNEGSKA, per germline (reference sequence). The ends were cut back, 1 base at V and 8 bases at J, with 6 bases in the middle.

There are many counts of this clone. The read terminates 3 residues ahead of where the CDR3 ends, so the germline J gene completes it. J is TRBJ2-7 and V is TRBV2, with 8 bases that match TRBD2. V dropped 7 bases and J dropped 1; count of bases not matched to a gene: 3. The length of the CDR3 is 13 residues. CDR1 is SNHLY, CDR2 FYNNEI, per germline. Here the CDR3 reads CASTGLASYEQYF. CDR3 DNA (partial): TGTGCCAGCACTGGACTAGCTTCCTACGAG.

This clone showed up many times. The CDR3 end lies 3 residues beyond the end of the read and is filled in from the germline J gene. This chain links TRBV5-4 with TRBJ1-1; possible D gene TRBD1, 6 bases. CDR1 and CDR2 from the germline V gene are SGHNT and YYREEE (reference sequence). This CDR3 has 14 residues. V was clipped by 0 bases and J by 7 bases, with 13 bases between them. The chain's CDR3 is CASSLAGGRGEAFF. CDR3 DNA (partial): TGTGCCAGCAGCTTGGCCGGGGGGCGCGGTGAA.

The sample holds many counts of this clone. The read comes to an end 3 residues before the CDR3 does, leaving the germline J gene to fill in the end. The chain joins TRBV5-6 to TRBJ2-7, with TRBD1 identical over 8 bases. The CDR3 is 14 amino acids. Germline values: CDR1 SGHDT, CDR2 YYEEEE. With 5 bases clipped from V and 3 bases from J, the junction kept 7 bases outside the gene matches. CDR3 residues: CASREDRANYEQYF. The sequenced CDR3 bases are TGTGCCAGCAGGGAGGACAGGGCGAACTACGAG.

This clone was observed at least ten times. CDR3 region: CASSAMSGNRLGELFF. The CDR3 bases that were read are TGTGCCAGCAGTGCAATGAGCGGGAATCGTCTTGGGGAG. The genes are TRBV6-1 and TRBJ2-2, with 7 bases aligning to TRBD2. The read finishes 3 residues shy of the CDR3 end, and the germline J gene is used to complete it. Germline V lookup: CDR1 MNHNS, CDR2 SASEGT. J was trimmed by 8 bases and V by 4 bases; bases with no gene match: 13. The CDR3 covers 16 residues.

This clone was observed at least ten times. The read ends 3 residues shy of where the CDR3 ends; the end is completed using the germline J gene. The chain joins TRBV10-3 to TRBJ2-2; tentative D call: TRBD2 (5 bases). In germline, CDR1 is ENHRY, CDR2 SYGVKD. This CDR3 has 13 amino acids. CDR3 region: CAISPGEGSPLFF. CDR3 DNA, as far as it was read: TGTGCCATCAGCCCTGGCGAGGGTTCACCG.

This clone was seen at least ten times. From the germline J gene comes the end of the CDR3, since the read stops 3 residues before it. The chain links TRBV20-1 to TRBJ2-5, with 7 bases fitting TRBD2. The CDR3 extends over 13 amino acids. After removal of 8 bases from V and 4 bases from J, the junction contained 10 bases not matched to a gene. Germline CDR1 is DFQATT and CDR2 is SNEGSKA (reference sequence). The CDR3 bases that were read are TGCAGTACCTACCGCGGGAGTATAGAGACC. Translated, it gives CSTYRGSIET. In full, the CDR3 reads CSTYRGSIETQYF.

This clone appeared many times. Read coverage stops 3 residues before the CDR3 terminus; the germline J gene supplies the remainder. The chain employs TRBV5-6 and TRBJ2-4, with D tentatively TRBD1 or TRBD2 (7 bases each). There are 14 residues in the CDR3. Germline CDR1 is SGHDT and CDR2 is YYEEEE. CDR3 bases read: TGTGCCAGCAGCTTGAGCGGGACAGCCATACCT. Translating gives CASSLSGTAIP. The full CDR3 protein reads CASSLSGTAIPQYF.

Turning to this clone: The read falls 3 residues short of the CDR3 end, and the missing part is taken from the germline J gene. The chain couples TRBV30 to TRBJ2-1, with 13 nucleotides matching TRBD2. The germline V gene encodes CDR1 GTSNPN and CDR2 SVGIG (reference sequence). There are 15 residues in the CDR3. The CDR3: CVCPPTSGRGNEQFF. Incomplete CDR3 DNA: TGTGTTTGCCCCCCCACTAGCGGGAGGGGCAATGAG.

This clone was counted many times. The sequenced fragment ends 3 residues before the CDR3 boundary, so the rest is inferred from the germline J gene. The chain has TRBV20-1 and TRBJ2-3, with 10 bases that match TRBD2. From germline, CDR1 is DFQATT and CDR2 SNEGSKA (reference sequence). The CDR3 consists of 16 residues. Losses at the gene ends were 5 bases for V and 1 base for J; bases not matched to a gene: 9. CDR3: CSAFSPAGGRTDTQYF. The CDR3 bases that were read are TGCAGTGCTTTCTCCCCAGCGGGAGGGCGCACAGATACG.

This clone appeared many times. The CDR3 protein is CASSTSGSARQPTQYF. The CDR3 DNA, read in part, is TGTGCCAGCAGTACGAGCGGGAGTGCCCGGCAACCGACC. V usage is TRBV28 and J usage is TRBJ2-5; 8 nucleotides match TRBD2. The CDR3 is cut off 3 residues early in the read; its end comes from the germline J gene. CDR3 size: 16 residues. Losses at the gene ends were 5 bases for V and 7 bases for J; bases not matched to a gene: 15. The germline V gene has CDR1 MDHEN and CDR2 SYDVKM. Using reference TRBV28 and TRBJ2-5 for the parts outside the CDR3, the full variable domain is DVKVTQSSRYLVKRTGEKVFLECVQDMDHENMFWYRQDPGLGLRLIYFSYDVKMKEKGDIPEGYSVSREKKERFSLILESASTNQTSMYLCASSTSGSARQPTQYFGPGTRLLVL.

This clone was detected many times. The sequenced fragment ends 3 residues before the CDR3 boundary, so the rest is inferred from the germline J gene. The chain employs TRBV5-1 and TRBJ2-1; D is ambiguous. Looked up from germline, CDR1 is SGHRS and CDR2 is YFSETQ. V lost 2 bases and J lost 2, with 11 bases in between. The CDR3 length is 15 residues. The DNA read from the CDR3 is TGCGCCAGCAGCTTCTCTGTGAGCACCTACAATGAG. This codes for CASSFSVSTYNE. In full, the CDR3 is CASSFSVSTYNEQFF. The variable domain in full, with the rest retrieved from reference TRBV5-1 and TRBJ2-1, is KAGVTQTPRYLIKTRGQQVTLSCSPISGHRSVSWYQQTPGQGLQFLFEYFSETQRNKGNFPGRFSGRQFSNSRSEMNVSTLELGDSALYLCASSFSVSTYNEQFFGPGTRLTVL.

This clone was recorded at least ten times. The read halts 3 residues ahead of the CDR3 end, with the missing end drawn from the germline J gene. The genes are TRBV15 and TRBJ2-2; 10 nucleotides align to TRBD2. After removal of 2 bases from V and 5 bases from J, the junction contained 2 bases not matched to a gene. The CDR3 totals 15 residues. Germline loops: CDR1 LNHNV, CDR2 YYDKDF (reference sequence). The CDR3 protein is CATSRQAGGTGELFF. CDR3 DNA, as far as it was read: TGTGCCACCAGCAGACAAGCGGGAGGGACCGGGGAG.

Many counts were recorded for this clone. The DNA ends 3 residues before the CDR3 does, and the rest of the CDR3 is filled in from the germline J gene. The chain carries TRBV4-2 and TRBJ2-1; TRBD2 matches 11 bases. Germline loops: CDR1 LGHNA, CDR2 YNFKEQ. The CDR3 is made up of 20 amino acids. With V trimmed by 0 bases and J by 5 bases, 15 bases remained unmatched. The sequenced CDR3 bases are TGTGCCAGCAGCCAAGATTTTACGACTAGCGGGATCGGAACCCACAATGAG. Translating it yields CASSQDFTTSGIGTHNE. The CDR3, in full, reads CASSQDFTTSGIGTHNEQFF.

The table lists this clone with many counts. The read ends 3 residues early relative to the CDR3; the germline J gene fills the gap. This CDR3 is also generated by other DNA sequences in the sample. This chain joins TRBV7-2 and TRBJ2-5, with 7 bases identical to TRBD2. V lost 5 bases and J lost 1; bases outside the gene matches: 1. This CDR3 is 13 amino acids long. Germline V gene data show CDR1 as SGHTA and CDR2 as FQGNSA. CDR3 amino acids: CASSRLAQETQYF. The DNA read from the CDR3 is TGTGCCAGCAGCCGACTAGCCCAAGAGACC.

This clone was counted many times. The CDR3 is cut off 3 residues early in the read; its end comes from the germline J gene. V is TRBV7-2 and J is TRBJ2-7, with TRBD2 matching 8 bases. Germline V gene sequence: CDR1 SGHTA, CDR2 FQGNSA. V was pared by 1 base and J by 2 bases, with 4 bases of the junction left unmatched. The CDR3 has 15 amino acids. The CDR3 bases that were read are TGTGCCAGCAGCTTAGGGCGGGAGGCTCCCTACGAG. Protein product: CASSLGREAPYE. The entire CDR3 sequence reads CASSLGREAPYEQYF.

This clone was recorded at least ten times. From the germline J gene comes the end of the CDR3, since the read stops 3 residues before it. The V gene is TRBV20-1, the J gene TRBJ2-3, with 11 bases that match TRBD2. This CDR3 contains 13 residues. Germline values: CDR1 DFQATT, CDR2 SNEGSKA (reference sequence). V trimming: 6 bases; J trimming: 4 bases; junction bases outside the gene matches: 3. The CDR3 loop is CSAIAGGADTQYF. The sequenced part of the CDR3 DNA is TGCAGTGCAATAGCGGGAGGGGCAGATACG.

In its sample, this clone was seen many times. The observed sequence ends 3 residues before the CDR3 terminus, with the missing tail filled in from the germline J gene. V is TRBV20-1 and J is TRBJ2-3; 9 bases are a match to TRBD2. Germline CDR1 reads DFQATT; CDR2 reads SNEGSKA (reference sequence). Trimming took 4 bases from V and 2 from J; bases not matched to a gene: 1. The CDR3 is 13 residues long. The CDR3 protein is CSATSGNTDTQYF. Incomplete CDR3 DNA: TGCAGTGCTACTAGCGGGAACACAGATACG.

CDR3: CASSLLVFNHNDYTF. The covered CDR3 bases are TGTGCCAGCAGCCTGCTAGTATTCAACCACAATGAC. V gene TRBV11-2 combines with J gene TRBJ1-2; no firm D call. Read data end 3 residues before the CDR3 end; the end is taken from the germline J gene. The CDR3 has 15 amino acids. Germline V gene data show CDR1 as SGHAT and CDR2 as FQNNGV.

This clone was recorded at least ten times. With the read ending 3 residues before the CDR3 end, the germline J gene is used to fill in that end. V usage is TRBV20-1 and J usage is TRBJ1-6; 9 bases are shared with TRBD1. CDR1 and CDR2 (germline): DFQATT, SNEGSKA (reference sequence). V was pared by 5 bases and J by 6 bases, with 5 bases of the junction left unmatched. This CDR3 has 14 residues. The sequenced part of the CDR3 DNA is TGCAGTGCTGTACAGGGGGCCCGTAATTCACCC. Amino acid sequence: CSAVQGARNSP. The entire CDR3 protein is CSAVQGARNSPLHF.

Remarks on this clone: The read halts 3 residues ahead of the CDR3 end, with the missing end drawn from the germline J gene. V and J are TRBV7-9 and TRBJ2-4; the match to TRBD1 covers 7 bases. Germline V gives CDR1 SEHNR, CDR2 FQNEAQ (reference sequence). This CDR3 has 13 amino acids. The CDR3 region is CASSWDSSQAQYF. Partial CDR3 DNA: TGTGCCAGCAGCTGGGACAGTTCCCAGGCT.

This clone was detected many times. The read comes to an end 3 residues before the CDR3 does, leaving the germline J gene to fill in the end. The chain is built from TRBV5-1 and TRBJ2-3; no firm D call. V was clipped by 4 bases and J by 0 bases, with 18 bases between them. Germline loops: CDR1 SGHRS, CDR2 YFSETQ. The CDR3 totals 17 residues. CDR3 loop: CASSRNGSPSSTDTQYF. The sequenced part of the CDR3 DNA is TGCGCCAGCAGCCGAAATGGCAGTCCCTCTAGCACAGATACG.

This clone was observed many times. The read gets to within 3 residues of the CDR3 end, and the germline J gene fills in the rest. Other nucleotide sequences from this sample produce the same CDR3. This sequence joins TRBV19 and TRBJ1-4; possibly TRBD1 for D (5 bases). The CDR3 consists of 14 residues. V lost 7 bases and J lost 8, with 17 bases in between. CDR1 and CDR2 (germline): LNHDA, SQIVND (reference sequence). The CDR3 sequence is CASTEWQGDEKLFF. The sequenced part of the CDR3 DNA is TGTGCCAGTACTGAATGGCAGGGTGACGAAAAA. Full variable domain (outside the CDR3, taken from reference TRBV19 and TRBJ1-4): DGGITQSPKYLFRKEGQNVTLSCEQNLNHDAMYWYRQDPGQGLRLIYYSQIVNDFQKGDIAEGYSVSREKKESFPLTVTSAQKNPTAFYLCASTEWQGDEKLFFGSGTQLSVL.

The table lists this clone with many counts. The CDR3 is cut off 3 residues early in the read; its end comes from the germline J gene. V gene TRBV2 combines with J gene TRBJ2-3; D remains ambiguous. V gave up 7 bases and J gave up 4 bases, with 6 bases separating them. The CDR3 loop spans 11 amino acids. The germline V gene has CDR1 SNHLY and CDR2 FYNNEI. The DNA read from the CDR3 is TGTGCCAGCACCAGTGCAGATACG. Translation gives CASTSADT. The complete CDR3 sequence is CASTSADTQYF.

This clone was seen repeatedly, ten times or more. The sequenced fragment ends 3 residues before the CDR3 boundary, so the rest is inferred from the germline J gene. The chain is built from TRBV20-1 and TRBJ2-7; the match to TRBD2 covers 12 bases. CDR1 and CDR2 from the germline V gene are DFQATT and SNEGSKA (reference sequence). The trim removed 4 bases at V and 2 bases at J, leaving 12 bases unmatched. CDR3 length: 17 amino acids. The sequenced part of the CDR3 DNA is TGCAGTGCTACGGGACTAGCGGGCCTTAACGGGCCCTACGAG. Protein: CSATGLAGLNGPYE. The complete CDR3 reads CSATGLAGLNGPYEQYF.

In this sample, this clone turned up many times. The read is 3 residues too short to cover the CDR3 end, so that end is filled in from the germline J gene. The J gene is TRBJ2-7, the V gene TRBV14, with TRBD1 matching 8 bases. This CDR3 comprises 16 residues. Losses at the gene ends were 0 bases for V and 2 bases for J; bases not matched to a gene: 6. Germline lookup yields CDR1 SGHDN and CDR2 FVKESK. Partial CDR3 DNA: TGTGCCAGCAGCCAAGATAGGCAGGGGGCAACCTACGAG. This encodes CASSQDRQGATYE. The entire CDR3 is CASSQDRQGATYEQYF. Drawing the rest from reference TRBV14 and TRBJ2-7, the complete variable domain is EAGVTQFPSHSVIEKGQTVTLRCDPISGHDNLYWYRRVMGKEIKFLLHFVKESKQDESGMPNNRFLAERTGGTYSTLKVQPAELEDSGVYFCASSQDRQGATYEQYFGPGTRLTVT.

This clone was seen ten or more times. The DNA ends 3 residues before the CDR3 does, and the rest of the CDR3 is filled in from the germline J gene. J is TRBJ2-1 and V is TRBV7-2; a possible D gene is TRBD1 (6 bases). CDR3 length equals 13 residues. Germline V CDR1 and CDR2: SGHTA, FQGNSA. V lost 5 bases and J 4 bases, leaving 9 bases between the germline ends. CDR3 DNA (partial): TGTGCCAGCAGCACACAGGGATACAATGAG. It translates to CASSTQGYNE. The entire CDR3 protein is CASSTQGYNEQFF.

This clone was found many times. Sequencing ends 3 residues short of the CDR3 end; the germline J gene provides the rest. The chain joins TRBV28 to TRBJ2-7; D uncertain. The germline gives CDR1 MDHEN, CDR2 SYDVKM. Trimming stripped 9 bases from V and 0 bases from J, with 15 bases between. The CDR3 covers 14 residues. The DNA read from the CDR3 is TGTGCCAGTCACCACGGGTCGCGCTCCTACGAG. Encoded protein: CASHHGSRSYE. The entire CDR3 protein reads CASHHGSRSYEQYF.